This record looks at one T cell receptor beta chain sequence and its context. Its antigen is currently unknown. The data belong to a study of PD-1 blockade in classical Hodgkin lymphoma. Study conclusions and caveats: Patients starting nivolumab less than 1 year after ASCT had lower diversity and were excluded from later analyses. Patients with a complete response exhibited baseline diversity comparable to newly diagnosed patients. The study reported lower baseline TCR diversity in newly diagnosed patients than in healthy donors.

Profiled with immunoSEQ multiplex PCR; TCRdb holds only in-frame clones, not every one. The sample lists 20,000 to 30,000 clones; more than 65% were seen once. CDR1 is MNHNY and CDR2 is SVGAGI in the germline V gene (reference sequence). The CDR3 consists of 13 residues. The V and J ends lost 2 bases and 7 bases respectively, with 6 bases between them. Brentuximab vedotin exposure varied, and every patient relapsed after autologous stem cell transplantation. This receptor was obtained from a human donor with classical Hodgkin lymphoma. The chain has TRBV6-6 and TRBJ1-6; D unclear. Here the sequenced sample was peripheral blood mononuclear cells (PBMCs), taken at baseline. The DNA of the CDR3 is TGTGCCAGCAGTTACGTCGCGAATTCACCCCTCCACTTT. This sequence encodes CASSYVANSPLHF.